This is a list of T cell receptor beta chains from one sample in a study of CD8 T cells in Susac syndrome. TCRdb fed the immunoSEQ multiplex PCR reads into MiXCR, producing one record per CDR3 protein. Of approximately 260,000 distinct CDR3 sequences listed, 90% to 96% were seen once; the top ten hold 0.1%. The specimen was CD4+ T cells from PBMCs. These receptor sequences come from a human donor with Susac syndrome. CDR3s include the opening cysteine and the closing phenylalanine or tryptophan. A D gene is named only where the DNA matches it firmly. Only part of the rows carry a size: once, few, many, or a class if the clone is expanded.

. TRBJ2-3 . TRBV27 TGTGCCAGCAAGAGCTGGGCTGGTTATACGCAGTATTTT CASKSWAGYTQYF
. TRBJ1-1 . TRBV29-1 TGCAGCGTTGGGTTTGCACAGGGTGGAATGAACACTGAAGCTTTCTTT CSVGFAQGGMNTEAFF
TRBD2 TRBJ2-5 . TRBV20-1 TGCAGTGCTAGTCTAAGCGGGAGTGCAGAGACCCAGTACTTC CSASLSGSAETQYF
. TRBJ2-7 few TRBV30 TGTGCCTGGAGCGGTGACAGCTACGAGCAGTACTTC CAWSGDSYEQYF
. TRBJ1-2 . TRBV28 TGTGCCAGCAGCTTACAGGGTGTCCAATATGGCTACACCTTC CASSLQGVQYGYTF
. TRBJ2-5 . TRBV28 TGTGCCAGCAGTTTATCGCAGATCCGAGAGACCCAGTACTTC CASSLSQIRETQYF
. TRBJ2-7 . TRBV12-3/TRBV12-4 TGTGCCAGCAGGATGACGAGATACGAGCAGTACTTC CASRMTRYEQYF
TRBD2 TRBJ2-1 . TRBV4-2 TGTGCCAGCAGCCAAGATTCCGGCGGGAGGGCCTTTGACGAGCAGTTCTTC CASSQDSGGRAFDEQFF
. TRBJ2-7 . TRBV2 TGTGCCAGCAGTGGCTCGGGACCCGTCGGAAGGCAGTACTTC CASSGSGPVGRQYF
. TRBJ2-6 . TRBV2 TGTGCCAGCAGGAGGGGAAGCTCTGGGGCCAACGTCCTGACTTTC CASRRGSSGANVLTF
TRBD1 TRBJ2-1 . TRBV2 TGTGCCAGCGGGGGACCCCAGGGGGCCTACGAGTTCTTC CASGGPQGAYEFF
. TRBJ2-4 . TRBV20-1 TGCAGTGCTAGCGTTGCTGGACTGGTTGGGACCAAAAACATTCAGTACTTC CSASVAGLVGTKNIQYF
. TRBJ1-2 . TRBV7-2 TGTGCCAGCAGCTTAGATTCCCTTGGAGGCTACACCTTC CASSLDSLGGYTF
TRBD1 TRBJ1-2 . TRBV28 TGTGCCAGCACCGCGACAGGGCTTAACTATGGCTACACCTTC CASTATGLNYGYTF
. TRBJ2-7 . TRBV28 TGTGCCAGCAGCTCTCCCCAGGGGGAGCAGTACTTC CASSSPQGEQYF
. TRBJ1-5 . TRBV14 TGTGCCAGCAGCCAAGATGAGGATCAGCCCCAGCATTTT CASSQDEDQPQHF
TRBD1 TRBJ1-2 . TRBV29-1 TGCAGCACCGAGACAGGGGGCATCCCCCACTACTATGGCTACACCTTC CSTETGGIPHYYGYTF
. TRBJ1-2 . TRBV29-1 TGCAGCGTTGACAAGGGGTTTGGTGACTATGGCTACACCTTC CSVDKGFGDYGYTF
. TRBJ1-2 . TRBV9 TGTGCCAGCAGAGGAGACGGGTCTGGTGGCTACACCTTC CASRGDGSGGYTF
TRBD1 TRBJ1-2 . TRBV28 TGTGCCAGCAGCCCTACCGGGACAGGGTACGGCTACACCTTC CASSPTGTGYGYTF